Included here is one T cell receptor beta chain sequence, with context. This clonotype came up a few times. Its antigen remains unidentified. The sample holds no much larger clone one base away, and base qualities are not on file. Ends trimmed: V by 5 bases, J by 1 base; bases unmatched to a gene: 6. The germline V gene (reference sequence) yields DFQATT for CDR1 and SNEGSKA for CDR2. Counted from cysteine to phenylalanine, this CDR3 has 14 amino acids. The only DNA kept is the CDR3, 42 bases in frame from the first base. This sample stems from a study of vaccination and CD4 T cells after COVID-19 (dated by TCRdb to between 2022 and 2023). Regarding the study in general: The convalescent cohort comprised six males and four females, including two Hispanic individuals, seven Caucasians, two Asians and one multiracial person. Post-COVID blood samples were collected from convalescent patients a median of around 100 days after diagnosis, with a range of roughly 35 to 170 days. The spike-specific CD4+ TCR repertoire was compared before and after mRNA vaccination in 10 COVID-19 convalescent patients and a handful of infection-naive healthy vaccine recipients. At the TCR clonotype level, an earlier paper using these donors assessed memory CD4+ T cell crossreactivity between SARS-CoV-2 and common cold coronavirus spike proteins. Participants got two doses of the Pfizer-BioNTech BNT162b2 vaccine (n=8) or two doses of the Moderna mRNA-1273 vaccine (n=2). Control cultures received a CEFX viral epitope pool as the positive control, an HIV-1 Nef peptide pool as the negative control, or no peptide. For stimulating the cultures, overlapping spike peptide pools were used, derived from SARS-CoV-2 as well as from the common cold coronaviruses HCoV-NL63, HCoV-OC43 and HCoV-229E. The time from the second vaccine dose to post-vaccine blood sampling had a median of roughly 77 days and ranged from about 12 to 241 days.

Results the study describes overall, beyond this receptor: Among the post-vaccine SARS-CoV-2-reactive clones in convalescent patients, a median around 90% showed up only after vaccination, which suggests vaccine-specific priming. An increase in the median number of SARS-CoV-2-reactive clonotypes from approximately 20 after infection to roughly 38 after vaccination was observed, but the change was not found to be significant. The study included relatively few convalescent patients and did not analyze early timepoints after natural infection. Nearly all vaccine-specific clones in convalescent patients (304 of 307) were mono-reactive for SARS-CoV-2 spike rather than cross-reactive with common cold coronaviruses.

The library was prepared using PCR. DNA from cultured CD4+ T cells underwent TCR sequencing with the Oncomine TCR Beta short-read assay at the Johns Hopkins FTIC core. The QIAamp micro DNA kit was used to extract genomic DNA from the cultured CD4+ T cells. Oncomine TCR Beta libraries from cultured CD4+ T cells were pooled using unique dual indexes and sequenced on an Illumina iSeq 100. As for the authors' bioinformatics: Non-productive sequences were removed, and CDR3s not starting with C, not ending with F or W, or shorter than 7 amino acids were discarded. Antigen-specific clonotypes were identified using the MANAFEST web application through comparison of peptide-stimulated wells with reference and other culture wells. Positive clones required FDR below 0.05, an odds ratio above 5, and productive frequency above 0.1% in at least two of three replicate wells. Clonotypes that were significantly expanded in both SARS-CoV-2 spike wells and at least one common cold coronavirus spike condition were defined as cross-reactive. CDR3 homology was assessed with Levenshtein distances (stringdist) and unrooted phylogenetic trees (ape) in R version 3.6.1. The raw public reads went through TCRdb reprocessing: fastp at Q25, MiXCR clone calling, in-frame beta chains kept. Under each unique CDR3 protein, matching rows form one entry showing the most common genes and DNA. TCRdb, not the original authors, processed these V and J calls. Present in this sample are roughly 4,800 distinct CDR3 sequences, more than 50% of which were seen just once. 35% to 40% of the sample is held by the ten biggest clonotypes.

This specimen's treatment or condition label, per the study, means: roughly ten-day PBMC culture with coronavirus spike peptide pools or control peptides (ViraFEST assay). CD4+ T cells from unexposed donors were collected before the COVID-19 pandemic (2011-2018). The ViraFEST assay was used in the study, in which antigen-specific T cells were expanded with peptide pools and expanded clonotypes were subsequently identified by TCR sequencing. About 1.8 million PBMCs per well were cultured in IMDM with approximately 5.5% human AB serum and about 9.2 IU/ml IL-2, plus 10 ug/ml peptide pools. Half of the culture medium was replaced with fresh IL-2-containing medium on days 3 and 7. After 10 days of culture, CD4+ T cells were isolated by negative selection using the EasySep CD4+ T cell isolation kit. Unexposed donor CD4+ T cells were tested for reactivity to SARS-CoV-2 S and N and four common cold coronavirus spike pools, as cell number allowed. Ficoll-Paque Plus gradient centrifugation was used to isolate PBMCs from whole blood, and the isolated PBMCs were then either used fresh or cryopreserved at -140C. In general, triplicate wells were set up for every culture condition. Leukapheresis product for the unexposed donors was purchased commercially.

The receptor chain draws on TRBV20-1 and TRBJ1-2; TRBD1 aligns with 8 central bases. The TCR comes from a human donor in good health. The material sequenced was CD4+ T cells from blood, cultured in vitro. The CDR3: CSAREQGVNYGYTF. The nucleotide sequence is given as TGCAGTGCTCGGGAACAGGGGGTTAACTATGGCTACACCTTC.